The 11 T cell receptor beta chains presented below share a single source sample, sequenced in a study of blood T cell repertoires in COVID-19. The repertoire was sequenced with immunoSEQ multiplex PCR; TCRdb's copy has only in-frame clones and lacks some. The sample yields approximately 290,000 clones, roughly 87% seen once. The material sequenced was peripheral blood. The receptors were sampled from a man aged 18 to 35 with active or convalescent COVID-19.

The chain recombines TRBV19 with TRBJ2-1; TRBD2 matches 10 bases. Germline lookup yields CDR1 LNHDA and CDR2 SQIVND (reference sequence). The V and J ends lost 5 bases and 7 bases, in that order; junction bases with no gene match: 8. The CDR3 has 15 residues. The CDR3 nucleotides are TGTGCCAGTAGTTCCACTAGCGGGGCCTTAAATGAGCAGTTCTTC. Protein sequence: CASSSTSGALNEQFF.

In nucleotides, the CDR3 is TGTGCCAGCAGCCACGGGTCGGAAGCTTTCTTT. Amino acid sequence: CASSHGSEAFF. The V and J genes are TRBV14 and TRBJ1-1, with unresolved D. The V end lost 3 bases, the J end lost 8 bases, and 7 bases lay between the germline ends. Germline lookup yields CDR1 SGHDN and CDR2 FVKESK. This CDR3 has 11 residues.

The V call is TRBV21-1, the J call TRBJ2-4; TRBD1 reflects the table's D call only, with no check against the DNA. TRBV21-1 is a recognized pseudogene. The CDR3 runs to 17 residues. CDR3 region: CASSKGQALGRKNIQYF. CDR3 nucleotides: TGTGCCAGCAGCAAAGGGCAGGCCCTGGGTCGAAAAAACATTCAGTACTTC.

This clone is a singleton in its sample. This rearrangement joins TRBV15 to TRBJ2-5; 7 bases fit TRBD2. The germline CDR1 and CDR2 sequences are LNHNV and YYDKDF (reference sequence). The CDR3 loop spans 15 amino acids. Unmatched junction bases numbered 15, after V lost 1 base and J lost 13 bases. The CDR3 region is CATSRGHLTGGWTYF. The CDR3 DNA reads TGTGCCACCAGCAGAGGGCACCTTACGGGAGGATGGACGTACTTC.

This rearrangement joins TRBV9 to TRBJ2-2; the match to TRBD2 covers 8 bases. The CDR3 covers 15 residues. CDR1 is SGDLS and CDR2 is YYNGEE in the germline V gene. After removal of 1 base from V and 4 bases from J, the junction contained 3 bases not matched to a gene. As DNA, the CDR3 is TGTGCCAGCAGCGTACAAGCGGGAGTCACCGGGGAGCTGTTTTTT. Protein product: CASSVQAGVTGELFF.

There are a few counts of this clone. The V gene is TRBV6-4, the J gene TRBJ2-3; 11 bases map to TRBD1. The trim removed 6 bases at V and 8 bases at J, leaving 10 bases unmatched. The germline CDR1 and CDR2 sequences are MRHNA and SNTAGT. CDR3 length equals 15 residues. The CDR3 is CASSPGTGGRGTQYF. CDR3 sequence (DNA): TGTGCCAGCAGCCCCGGGACAGGGGGTCGCGGTACGCAGTATTTT.

V and J are TRBV4-1 and TRBJ1-5; 10 nucleotides align to TRBD1. Germline V CDR1 and CDR2: MGHRA, YSYEKL. The ends lost 4 bases at V and 0 bases at J; junction bases unmatched: 9. The CDR3 is 18 amino acids. The chain's CDR3 is CASSLSTGGISSNQPQHF. In DNA form, the CDR3 reads TGCGCCAGCAGCCTTTCGACAGGGGGCATCAGTAGCAATCAGCCCCAGCATTTT.

V gene TRBV14 combines with J gene TRBJ1-1, with 9 bases aligning to TRBD1. This CDR3 region has 16 residues. Germline CDR1 SGHDN, CDR2 FVKESK. V lost 2 bases, J lost 5 bases, and 9 bases stayed unmatched. The CDR3 coding sequence is TGTGCCAGCAGCCAATTTGGACAGGGGATACAGACTGAAGCTTTCTTT. Translated: CASSQFGQGIQTEAFF.

This chain connects TRBV27 to TRBJ2-5; possible D gene TRBD2, 5 bases. The CDR3 loop spans 14 amino acids. Between the trimmed V and J ends, which lost 3 bases and 2 bases, there was a span of 10 bases. Looked up from germline, CDR1 is MNHEY and CDR2 is SMNVEV (reference sequence). The CDR3 is CASSFSSSQETQYF. As DNA, the CDR3 is TGTGCCAGCAGTTTCTCTAGCTCTCAAGAGACCCAGTACTTC.

The gene calls are TRBV7-8 and TRBJ1-4; 7 bases are shared with TRBD1. The length of the CDR3 is 16 residues. CDR1 SGHVS and CDR2 FQNEAQ come from the germline V gene. J gave up 5 bases and V 5 bases, and 11 bases lay outside the gene matches. CDR3 nucleotide sequence: TGTGCCAGCAGCGTCGGGACAGTCCGAGCGAATGAAAAACTGTTTTTT. This encodes CASSVGTVRANEKLFF.

This chain links TRBV3-1 (or the pseudogene TRBV3-2) with TRBJ2-4, with 7 nucleotides matching TRBD2. The germline V gene encodes CDR1 LGHDT and CDR2 YNNKEL (reference sequence). J lost 0 bases, V lost 6 bases, and 2 bases had no gene match. The CDR3 covers 14 residues. The CDR3 DNA follows: TGTGCCAGCAGGGGAGGGCTAGCCAAAAACATTCAGTACTTC. This translates into CASRGGLAKNIQYF.